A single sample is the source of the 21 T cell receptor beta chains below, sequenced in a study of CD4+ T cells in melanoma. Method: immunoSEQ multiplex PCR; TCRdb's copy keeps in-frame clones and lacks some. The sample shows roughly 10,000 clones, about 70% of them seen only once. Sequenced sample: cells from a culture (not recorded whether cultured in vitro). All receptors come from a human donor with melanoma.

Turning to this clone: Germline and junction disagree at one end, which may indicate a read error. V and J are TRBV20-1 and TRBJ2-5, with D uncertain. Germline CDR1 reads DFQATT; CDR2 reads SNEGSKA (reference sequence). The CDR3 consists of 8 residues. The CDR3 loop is CSVGRSHF. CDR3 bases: TGCAGTGTTGGAAGGAGCCACTTC.

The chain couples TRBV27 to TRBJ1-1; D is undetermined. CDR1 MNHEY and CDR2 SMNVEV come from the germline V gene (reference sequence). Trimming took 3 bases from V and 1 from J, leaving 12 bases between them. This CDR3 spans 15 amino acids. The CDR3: CASSFGLRRNTEAFF. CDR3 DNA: TGTGCCAGCAGTTTTGGGCTCCGCAGGAACACTGAAGCTTTCTTT.

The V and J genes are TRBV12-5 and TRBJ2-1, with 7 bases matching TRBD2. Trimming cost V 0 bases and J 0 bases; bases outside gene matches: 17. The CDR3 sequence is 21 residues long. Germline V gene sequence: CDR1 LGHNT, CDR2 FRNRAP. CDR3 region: CASGLVRMGLPDPDSYNEQFF. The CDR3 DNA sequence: TGTGCTAGTGGTTTGGTACGAATGGGACTACCAGACCCCGACTCCTACAATGAGCAGTTCTTC.

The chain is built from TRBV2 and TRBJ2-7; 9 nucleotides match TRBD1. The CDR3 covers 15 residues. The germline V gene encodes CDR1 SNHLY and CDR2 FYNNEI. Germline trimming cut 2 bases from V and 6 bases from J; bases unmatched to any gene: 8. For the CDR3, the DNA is TGTGCCAGCAGTGAAATGGACAGGGGATTGTTCGAGCAGTACTTC. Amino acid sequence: CASSEMDRGLFEQYF. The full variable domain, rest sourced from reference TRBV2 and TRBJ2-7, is EPEVTQTPSHQVTQMGQEVILRCVPISNHLYFYWYRQILGQKVEFLVSFYNNEISEKSEIFDDQFSVERPDGSNFTLKIRSTKLEDSAMYFCASSEMDRGLFEQYFGPGTRLTVT.

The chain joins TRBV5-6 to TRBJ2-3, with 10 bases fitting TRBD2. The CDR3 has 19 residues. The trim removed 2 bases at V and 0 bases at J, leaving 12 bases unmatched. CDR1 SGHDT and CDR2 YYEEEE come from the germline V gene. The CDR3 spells CASSFTRSSGGLSTDTQYF. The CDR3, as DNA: TGTGCCAGCAGCTTCACCCGGAGTAGCGGGGGGCTTAGCACAGATACGCAGTATTTT.

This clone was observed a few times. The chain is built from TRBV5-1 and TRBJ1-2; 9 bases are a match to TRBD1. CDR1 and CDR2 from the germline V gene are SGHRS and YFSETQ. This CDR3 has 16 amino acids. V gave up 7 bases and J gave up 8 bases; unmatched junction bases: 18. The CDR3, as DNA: TGCGCCAGCGCCAATCAACCCGGACAGGGGTCGGGCGGCTACACCTTC. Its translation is CASANQPGQGSGGYTF.

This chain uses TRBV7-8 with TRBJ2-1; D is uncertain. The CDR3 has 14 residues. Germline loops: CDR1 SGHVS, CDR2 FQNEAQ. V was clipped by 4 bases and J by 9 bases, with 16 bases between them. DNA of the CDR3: TGTGCCAGCAGCTCGTCCGGGCCGCGCGGTGAGCAGTTCTTC. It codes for CASSSSGPRGEQFF. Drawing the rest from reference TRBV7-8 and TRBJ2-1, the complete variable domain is GAGVSQSPRYKVAKRGQDVALRCDPISGHVSLFWYQQALGQGPEFLTYFQNEAQLDKSGLPSDRFFAERPEGSVSTLKIQRTQQEDSAVYLCASSSSGPRGEQFFGPGTRLTVL.

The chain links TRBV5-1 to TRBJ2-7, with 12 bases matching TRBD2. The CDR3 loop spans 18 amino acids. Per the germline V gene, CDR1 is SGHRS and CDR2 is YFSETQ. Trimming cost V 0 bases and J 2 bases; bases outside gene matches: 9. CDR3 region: CASSLGTSGGSLTYEQYF. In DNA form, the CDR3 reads TGCGCCAGCAGCTTGGGAACTAGCGGGGGGAGTCTTACCTACGAGCAGTACTTC.

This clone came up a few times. The chain's CDR3 is CASSQGRTGGRNTEAFF. The CDR3 DNA sequence: TGTGCCAGCAGCCAGGGCCGTACAGGGGGCAGGAACACTGAAGCTTTCTTT. J is TRBJ1-1 and V is TRBV4-2, with TRBD1 matching over 9 bases. The CDR3 is 17 residues long. V lost 3 bases, J lost 1 base, and 9 bases stayed unmatched. Germline CDR1 reads LGHNA; CDR2 reads YNFKEQ.

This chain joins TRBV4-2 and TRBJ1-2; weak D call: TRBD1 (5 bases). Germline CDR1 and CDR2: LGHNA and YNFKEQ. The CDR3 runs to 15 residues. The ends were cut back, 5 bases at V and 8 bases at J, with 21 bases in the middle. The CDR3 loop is CASSLDIMGRGGYTF. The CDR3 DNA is TGTGCCAGCAGCTTAGATATCATGGGACGAGGGGGCTACACCTTC.

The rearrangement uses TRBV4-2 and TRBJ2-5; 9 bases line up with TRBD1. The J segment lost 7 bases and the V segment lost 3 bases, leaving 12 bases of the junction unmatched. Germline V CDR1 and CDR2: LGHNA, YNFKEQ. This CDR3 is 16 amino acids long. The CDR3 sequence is CASSHGRDRVMATQYF. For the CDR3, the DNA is TGTGCCAGCAGCCACGGGCGGGACAGGGTGATGGCGACCCAGTACTTC.

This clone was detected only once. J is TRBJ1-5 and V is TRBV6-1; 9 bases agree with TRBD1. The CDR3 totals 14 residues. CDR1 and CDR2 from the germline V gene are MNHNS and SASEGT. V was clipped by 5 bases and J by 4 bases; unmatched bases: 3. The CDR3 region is CASSIDRGNQPQHF. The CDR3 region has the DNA TGTGCCAGCAGTATCGACAGGGGGAATCAGCCCCAGCATTTT.

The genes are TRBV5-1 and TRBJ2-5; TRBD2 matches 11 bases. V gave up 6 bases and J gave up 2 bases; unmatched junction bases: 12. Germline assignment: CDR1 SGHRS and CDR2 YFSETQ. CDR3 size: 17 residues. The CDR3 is CASKKRPSGGYQETQYF. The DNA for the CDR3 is TGCGCCAGCAAAAAAAGGCCTAGCGGGGGGTATCAAGAGACCCAGTACTTC.

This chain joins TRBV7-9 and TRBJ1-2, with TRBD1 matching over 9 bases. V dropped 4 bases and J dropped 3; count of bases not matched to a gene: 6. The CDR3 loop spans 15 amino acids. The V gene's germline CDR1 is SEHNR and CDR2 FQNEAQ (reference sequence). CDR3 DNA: TGTGCCAGCAGCTCGTGGACAGGGGTGGACTATGGCTACACCTTC. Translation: CASSSWTGVDYGYTF.

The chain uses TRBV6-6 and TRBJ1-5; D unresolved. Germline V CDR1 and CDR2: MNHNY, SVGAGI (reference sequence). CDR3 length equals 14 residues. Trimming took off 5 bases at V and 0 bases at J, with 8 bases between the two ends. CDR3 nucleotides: TGTGCCAGCAGTGACGGGTATAGCAATCAGCCCCAGCATTTT. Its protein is CASSDGYSNQPQHF.

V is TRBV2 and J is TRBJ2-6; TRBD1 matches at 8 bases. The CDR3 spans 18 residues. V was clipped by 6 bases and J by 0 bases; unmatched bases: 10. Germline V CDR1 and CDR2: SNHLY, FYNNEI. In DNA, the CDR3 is TGTGCCAGCAGAAGACAGGGACAGGTTTTCTCTGGGGCCAACGTCCTGACTTTC. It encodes CASRRQGQVFSGANVLTF.

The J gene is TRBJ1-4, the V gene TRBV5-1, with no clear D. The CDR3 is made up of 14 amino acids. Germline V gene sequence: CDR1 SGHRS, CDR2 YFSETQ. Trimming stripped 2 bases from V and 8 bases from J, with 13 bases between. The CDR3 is CASSFGHLREKLFF. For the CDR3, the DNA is TGCGCCAGCAGCTTTGGGCACCTCAGGGAAAAACTGTTTTTT.

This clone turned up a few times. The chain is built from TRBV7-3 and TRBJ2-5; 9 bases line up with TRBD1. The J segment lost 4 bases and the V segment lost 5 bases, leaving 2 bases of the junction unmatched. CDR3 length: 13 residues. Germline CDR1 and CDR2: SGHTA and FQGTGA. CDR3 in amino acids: CASSLDRGETQYF. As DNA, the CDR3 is TGTGCCAGCAGCCTGGACAGGGGAGAGACCCAGTACTTC. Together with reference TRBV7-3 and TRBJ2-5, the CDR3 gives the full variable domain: GAGVSQTPSNKVTEKGKYVELRCDPISGHTALYWYRQSLGQGPEFLIYFQGTGAADDSGLPNDRFFAVRPEGSVSTLKIQRTERGDSAVYLCASSLDRGETQYFGPGTRLLVL.

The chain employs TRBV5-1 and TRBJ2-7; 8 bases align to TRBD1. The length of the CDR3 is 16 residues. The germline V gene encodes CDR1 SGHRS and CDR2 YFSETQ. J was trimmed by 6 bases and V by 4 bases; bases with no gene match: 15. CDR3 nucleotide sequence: TGCGCCAGCAGCGTAACGACGGGACAGGCCCCCTCCGAGCAGTACTTC. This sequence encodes CASSVTTGQAPSEQYF.

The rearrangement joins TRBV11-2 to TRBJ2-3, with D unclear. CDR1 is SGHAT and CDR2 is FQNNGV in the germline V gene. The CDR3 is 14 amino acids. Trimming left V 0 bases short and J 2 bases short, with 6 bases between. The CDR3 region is CASSLERHTDTQYF. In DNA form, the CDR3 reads TGTGCCAGCAGCTTAGAGAGACACACAGATACGCAGTATTTT.

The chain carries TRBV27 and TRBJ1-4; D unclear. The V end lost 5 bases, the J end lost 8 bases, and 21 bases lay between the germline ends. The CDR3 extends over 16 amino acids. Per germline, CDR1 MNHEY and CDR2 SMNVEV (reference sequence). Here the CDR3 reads CASSPLRGRSQEKLFF. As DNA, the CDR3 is TGTGCCAGCAGTCCTCTTCGTGGGAGGTCCCAGGAAAAACTGTTTTTT.